Each of the 13 T cell receptor beta chains below was sequenced from the same sample in a study of blood T cell repertoires in COVID-19. Profiling relied on immunoSEQ multiplex PCR, and the TCRdb table lists in-frame clones only, not all of them. This sample yields roughly 100,000 clones, of which about 90% are seen a single time; 6.2% belongs to the top ten. The sequenced sample was peripheral blood. These receptors came from a human donor in a cohort sampled during active COVID-19.

CDR3 amino acids: CASSLAGGPNEQFF. For the CDR3, the DNA is TGTGCCAGCAGCTTAGCGGGGGGACCCAATGAGCAGTTCTTC. This chain joins TRBV7-9 and TRBJ2-1, with D possibly being TRBD2 (6 bases). The CDR3 consists of 14 residues. Trimming took off 0 bases at V and 6 bases at J, with 9 bases between the two ends. Per the germline V gene, CDR1 is SEHNR and CDR2 is FQNEAQ (reference sequence). The variable domain in full, with the rest retrieved from reference TRBV7-9 and TRBJ2-1, is DTGVSQNPRHKITKRGQNVTFRCDPISEHNRLYWYRQTLGQGPEFLTYFQNEAQLEKSRLLSDRFSAERPKGSFSTLEIQRTEQGDSAMYLCASSLAGGPNEQFFGPGTRLTVL.

This clone has more than one count but fewer than ten. The chain is built from TRBV5-3 and TRBJ2-7; possibly TRBD2 for D (6 bases). TRBV5-3 is treated as an ORF (open reading frame) with a function not yet certain. CDR3 length: 16 amino acids. Trimming removed 3 bases from V and 0 bases from J, with 16 bases in between. CDR3 loop: CARSWGVLAPSYEQYF. The CDR3, as DNA: TGTGCCAGAAGCTGGGGGGTGCTAGCACCCTCCTACGAGCAGTACTTC.

The chain recombines TRBV18 with TRBJ2-7, with 9 bases aligning to TRBD1. This CDR3 region has 14 residues. V shed 2 bases, J shed 6 bases, and the junction held 5 bases outside the gene matches. CDR1 and CDR2 (germline): KGHSH, LQKENI. The CDR3 DNA sequence: TGTGCCAGCTCACCAGGACAGGGGCCCTCCGAGCAGTACTTC. It encodes CASSPGQGPSEQYF.

The J gene is TRBJ1-4, the V gene TRBV28; perhaps TRBD1 as D (6 bases). V was shortened by 3 bases and J by 9 bases, with 8 bases between the two germline ends. CDR3 length: 12 residues. Germline V gene sequence: CDR1 MDHEN, CDR2 SYDVKM. CDR3 nucleotide sequence: TGTGCCAGCAGTTTGACAGGACAAAAACTGTTTTTT. Translated: CASSLTGQKLFF.

This clone was detected only a few times. The CDR3 bases are TGTGCCAGCAGTGAAAGTACAGGGGGCTACGAGCAGTACTTC. Translating gives CASSESTGGYEQYF. This rearrangement joins TRBV2 to TRBJ2-7; 8 bases align to TRBD1. Germline V gives CDR1 SNHLY, CDR2 FYNNEI. V was pared by 2 bases and J by 3 bases, with 3 bases of the junction left unmatched. The CDR3 runs to 14 residues.

V and J are TRBV9 and TRBJ1-6; no reliable D call. The CDR3 has 16 amino acids. The V and J ends lost 2 bases and 10 bases respectively, with 19 bases between them. The germline gives CDR1 SGDLS, CDR2 YYNGEE. The CDR3 here is CASSVSPKGWESPLHF. CDR3 in DNA: TGTGCCAGCAGCGTCTCACCGAAAGGGTGGGAGTCACCCCTCCACTTT.

The chain is built from TRBV5-1 and TRBJ1-6; D may be TRBD1 (5 bases). Germline V gives CDR1 SGHRS, CDR2 YFSETQ. V lost 4 bases to trimming and J lost 7 bases, with 15 bases between them. CDR3 length: 15 residues. The CDR3 here is CASSIQGIGNSPLHF. The CDR3 bases are TGCGCCAGCAGCATTCAGGGAATAGGGAATTCACCCCTCCACTTT.

The V and J genes are TRBV2 and TRBJ1-5, with 9 bases lining up with TRBD1. The germline CDR1 and CDR2 sequences are SNHLY and FYNNEI. CDR3 length equals 13 residues. After removal of 11 bases from V and 3 bases from J, the junction contained 5 bases not matched to a gene. The CDR3 sequence is CAGTGGPNQPQHF. For the CDR3, the DNA is TGTGCCGGCACAGGGGGCCCCAATCAGCCCCAGCATTTT. The full variable domain, with the rest looked up from reference TRBV2 and TRBJ1-5, is EPEVTQTPSHQVTQMGQEVILRCVPISNHLYFYWYRQILGQKVEFLVSFYNNEISEKSEIFDDQFSVERPDGSNFTLKIRSTKLEDSAMYFCAGTGGPNQPQHFGDGTRLSIL.

This chain uses TRBV28 with TRBJ2-3; 9 positions agree with TRBD2. The CDR3 totals 16 residues. Germline values: CDR1 MDHEN, CDR2 SYDVKM. Trimming at V came to 5 bases and at J to 4 bases, leaving 10 bases not matched to a gene. The chain's CDR3 is CASSAPGGGASDTQYF. CDR3 bases: TGTGCCAGCAGTGCTCCCGGCGGGGGGGCCTCAGATACGCAGTATTTT.

The chain couples TRBV28 to TRBJ1-2, with D possibly being TRBD1 (5 bases). Germline CDR1 and CDR2: MDHEN and SYDVKM. CDR3 length: 17 residues. Between the trimmed V and J ends, which lost 5 bases and 3 bases, there was a span of 22 bases. The CDR3 nucleotides read TGTGCCAGCAGTCACAAGGGGTCACCCGCCAGGGACTATGGCTACACCTTC. Translating gives CASSHKGSPARDYGYTF.

In its sample, this clone was seen a few times. V is TRBV7-9 and J is TRBJ2-1, with a weak D call TRBD2 (5 bases). The CDR3 extends over 13 amino acids. Trimming left V 5 bases short and J 4 bases short, with 9 bases between. Germline CDR1 reads SEHNR; CDR2 reads FQNEAQ (reference sequence). This chain's CDR3 is CASSGGLYNEQFF. The CDR3 DNA reads as TGTGCCAGCAGCGGCGGACTTTACAATGAGCAGTTCTTC.

This clone was counted a single time. V is TRBV2 and J is TRBJ2-1; 9 bases are shared with TRBD2. V trimming: 4 bases; J trimming: 1 base; junction bases outside the gene matches: 2. The CDR3 is 15 residues long. Germline CDR1 reads SNHLY; CDR2 reads FYNNEI. CDR3 nucleotides: TGTGCCAGCAGTGGAGCGGGAGGATCCTACAATGAGCAGTTCTTC. This sequence encodes CASSGAGGSYNEQFF.

The gene calls are TRBV28 and TRBJ1-5, with a tentative D call TRBD1 (5 bases). From germline, CDR1 is MDHEN and CDR2 SYDVKM. V dropped 3 bases and J dropped 3 bases, with 12 bases sitting between them. CDR3 length equals 15 residues. The CDR3 loop reads CASSFLPGPNQPQHF. Here the CDR3 DNA reads TGTGCCAGCAGTTTTTTACCAGGGCCCAATCAGCCCCAGCATTTT. The variable domain in full, completed from reference TRBV28 and TRBJ1-5, reads DVKVTQSSRYLVKRTGEKVFLECVQDMDHENMFWYRQDPGLGLRLIYFSYDVKMKEKGDIPEGYSVSREKKERFSLILESASTNQTSMYLCASSFLPGPNQPQHFGDGTRLSIL.